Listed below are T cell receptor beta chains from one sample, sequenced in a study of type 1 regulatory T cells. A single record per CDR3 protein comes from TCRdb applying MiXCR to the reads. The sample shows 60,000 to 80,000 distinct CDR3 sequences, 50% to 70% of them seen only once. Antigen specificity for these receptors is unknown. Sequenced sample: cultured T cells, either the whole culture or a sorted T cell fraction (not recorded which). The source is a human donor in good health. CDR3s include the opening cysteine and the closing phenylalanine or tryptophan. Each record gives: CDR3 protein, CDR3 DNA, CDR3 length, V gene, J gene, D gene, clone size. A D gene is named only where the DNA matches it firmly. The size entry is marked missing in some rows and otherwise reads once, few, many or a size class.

CDR3aa: CASSPRGPYEQYF; CDR3nt: TGTGCCAGCAGCCCTAGGGGCCCCTACGAGCAGTACTTC; len: 13; v_gene: TRBV7-9; j_gene: TRBJ2-7; d_gene: -; abundance: -
CDR3aa: CSVDVTAMNTEAFF; CDR3nt: TGCAGCGTTGATGTGACGGCTATGAACACTGAAGCTTTCTTT; len: 14; v_gene: TRBV29-1; j_gene: TRBJ1-1; d_gene: -; abundance: -
CDR3aa: CASSPLGLAGHNEQFF; CDR3nt: TGTGCCAGCTCACCCTTGGGACTAGCGGGACACAATGAGCAGTTCTTC; len: 16; v_gene: TRBV18; j_gene: TRBJ2-1; d_gene: TRBD2; abundance: -
CDR3aa: CSGRRAISTDTQYF; CDR3nt: TGCAGCGGAAGACGTGCTATCAGCACAGATACGCAGTATTTT; len: 14; v_gene: TRBV29-1; j_gene: TRBJ2-3; d_gene: -; abundance: few
CDR3aa: CSAKGENSNQPQHF; CDR3nt: TGCAGTGCCAAAGGGGAGAATAGCAATCAGCCCCAGCATTTT; len: 14; v_gene: TRBV20-1; j_gene: TRBJ1-5; d_gene: -; abundance: -
CDR3aa: CSARGPSGMETQYF; CDR3nt: TGCAGTGCTAGAGGTCCTAGCGGGATGGAGACCCAGTACTTC; len: 14; v_gene: TRBV20-1; j_gene: TRBJ2-5; d_gene: TRBD2; abundance: -
CDR3aa: CASTRLADYNEQFF; CDR3nt: TGTGCCAGCACCCGCCTGGCGGACTATAATGAGCAGTTCTTC; len: 14; v_gene: TRBV7-2; j_gene: TRBJ2-1; d_gene: -; abundance: -
CDR3aa: CASSLHYGQNEQFF; CDR3nt: TGTGCCAGCAGCTTACACTATGGGCAGAATGAGCAGTTCTTC; len: 14; v_gene: TRBV5-5; j_gene: TRBJ2-1; d_gene: -; abundance: -
CDR3aa: CASSFGTSGAYEQYF; CDR3nt: TGCGCCAGCAGCTTCGGGACTAGCGGGGCCTACGAGCAGTACTTC; len: 15; v_gene: TRBV5-1; j_gene: TRBJ2-7; d_gene: TRBD2; abundance: -
CDR3aa: CASSPGLRGAFF; CDR3nt: TGTGCCAGCTCACCCGGGCTGAGAGGAGCTTTCTTT; len: 12; v_gene: TRBV18; j_gene: TRBJ1-1; d_gene: -; abundance: -
CDR3aa: CASSQGQNTEAFF; CDR3nt: TGTGCCAGCTCCCAGGGACAGAACACTGAAGCTTTCTTT; len: 13; v_gene: TRBV18; j_gene: TRBJ1-1; d_gene: -; abundance: -
CDR3aa: CASSTSSGGAYEQYF; CDR3nt: TGTGCCAGCAGCACATCTAGCGGGGGTGCCTACGAGCAGTACTTC; len: 15; v_gene: TRBV7-2; j_gene: TRBJ2-7; d_gene: TRBD2; abundance: -
CDR3aa: CASSQNPQGGGYGYTF; CDR3nt: TGCGCCAGCAGCCAAAACCCCCAGGGGGGCGGCTATGGCTACACCTTC; len: 16; v_gene: TRBV4-3; j_gene: TRBJ1-2; d_gene: TRBD1; abundance: -
CDR3aa: CASSLVGGYEQYF; CDR3nt: TGTGCCAGCAGCTTAGTCGGGGGATACGAGCAGTACTTC; len: 13; v_gene: TRBV7-9; j_gene: TRBJ2-7; d_gene: -; abundance: -
CDR3aa: CASSPLQGASSPLHF; CDR3nt: TGTGCCAGCTCACCCCTACAGGGAGCCAGTTCACCCCTCCACTTT; len: 15; v_gene: TRBV18; j_gene: TRBJ1-6; d_gene: -; abundance: -
CDR3aa: CASSRAGLADEGETQYF; CDR3nt: TGCGCCAGCAGCCGCGCGGGACTAGCGGACGAGGGGGAGACCCAGTACTTC; len: 17; v_gene: TRBV4-1; j_gene: TRBJ2-5; d_gene: TRBD2; abundance: once
CDR3aa: CATSDRTGPNQPQHF; CDR3nt: TGTGCCACCAGTGACCGGACAGGGCCTAATCAGCCCCAGCATTTT; len: 15; v_gene: TRBV24-1; j_gene: TRBJ1-5; d_gene: TRBD1; abundance: -
CDR3aa: CASSGPGQSQETQYF; CDR3nt: TGTGCCAGCAGTGGCCCCGGACAAAGCCAAGAGACCCAGTACTTC; len: 15; v_gene: TRBV28; j_gene: TRBJ2-5; d_gene: -; abundance: -
CDR3aa: CATGASGPWDTQYF; CDR3nt: TGTGCCACGGGAGCTAGCGGACCCTGGGATACGCAGTATTTT; len: 14; v_gene: TRBV15; j_gene: TRBJ2-3; d_gene: TRBD2; abundance: -
CDR3aa: CSVGGPGELFF; CDR3nt: TGCAGCGTTGGTGGGCCCGGGGAGCTGTTTTTT; len: 11; v_gene: TRBV29-1; j_gene: TRBJ2-2; d_gene: -; abundance: few
CDR3aa: CSASRLGTGFSYEQYF; CDR3nt: TGCAGTGCTAGTAGGTTGGGGACAGGGTTCTCCTACGAGCAGTACTTC; len: 16; v_gene: TRBV20-1; j_gene: TRBJ2-7; d_gene: TRBD1; abundance: -
CDR3aa: CASSQATGGGVGGYTF; CDR3nt: TGCGCCAGCAGCCAAGCTACAGGGGGCGGCGTAGGGGGCTACACCTTC; len: 16; v_gene: TRBV4-3; j_gene: TRBJ1-2; d_gene: TRBD1; abundance: many
CDR3aa: CASSPYPGTPGHF; CDR3nt: TGTGCCAGCAGCCCCTACCCCGGCACCCCTGGTCACTTC; len: 13; v_gene: TRBV7-2; j_gene: TRBJ2-4; d_gene: -; abundance: -
CDR3aa: CASSQTDYNSPLHF; CDR3nt: TGTGCCAGCAGCCAAACGGACTATAATTCACCCCTCCACTTT; len: 14; v_gene: TRBV3-1; j_gene: TRBJ1-6; d_gene: -; abundance: -
CDR3aa: CSAKREGPYNEQFF; CDR3nt: TGCAGTGCTAAGCGGGAGGGCCCTTACAATGAGCAGTTCTTC; len: 14; v_gene: TRBV20-1; j_gene: TRBJ2-1; d_gene: TRBD2; abundance: few
CDR3aa: CASSFQGSYEQYF; CDR3nt: TGTGCCAGCAGTTTCCAGGGATCCTACGAGCAGTACTTC; len: 13; v_gene: TRBV6-5; j_gene: TRBJ2-7; d_gene: -; abundance: few
CDR3aa: CASSLAASTPPYEQYF; CDR3nt: TGTGCCAGCAGCTTAGCGGCCTCAACCCCCCCCTACGAGCAGTACTTC; len: 16; v_gene: TRBV12-3/TRBV12-4; j_gene: TRBJ2-7; d_gene: -; abundance: -
CDR3aa: CASTSGRGYNEQFF; CDR3nt: TGTGCCAGCACTAGCGGGAGAGGGTACAATGAGCAGTTCTTC; len: 14; v_gene: TRBV6-1; j_gene: TRBJ2-1; d_gene: TRBD2; abundance: -
CDR3aa: CASSLLGGEEQFF; CDR3nt: TGTGCCAGCAGCTTACTAGGGGGGGAGGAGCAGTTCTTC; len: 13; v_gene: TRBV7-2; j_gene: TRBJ2-1; d_gene: -; abundance: few
CDR3aa: CASTSLATTRTSYEQYF; CDR3nt: TGTGCCAGCACGAGTCTAGCGACCACTCGCACCTCCTACGAGCAGTACTTC; len: 17; v_gene: TRBV6-2/TRBV6-3; j_gene: TRBJ2-7; d_gene: -; abundance: few
CDR3aa: CASRGASVIGEQYF; CDR3nt: TGTGCCAGCAGGGGGGCCTCGGTGATCGGGGAGCAGTACTTC; len: 14; v_gene: TRBV27; j_gene: TRBJ2-7; d_gene: -; abundance: -
CDR3aa: CASSEVAQLGEQYF; CDR3nt: TGTGCCAGCAGTGAAGTCGCGCAGCTTGGTGAGCAGTACTTC; len: 14; v_gene: TRBV6-1; j_gene: TRBJ2-7; d_gene: -; abundance: -
CDR3aa: CASSPPGGSYEQYF; CDR3nt: TGTGCCAGCAGCCCGCCGGGGGGCAGCTACGAGCAGTACTTC; len: 14; v_gene: TRBV7-2; j_gene: TRBJ2-7; d_gene: -; abundance: -
CDR3aa: CASSIQGRTGANVLTF; CDR3nt: TGTGCCAGTAGTATTCAGGGGAGGACTGGGGCCAACGTCCTGACTTTC; len: 16; v_gene: TRBV19; j_gene: TRBJ2-6; d_gene: -; abundance: -
CDR3aa: CSAPDSASYNEQFF; CDR3nt: TGCAGTGCTCCGGACTCGGCTTCCTACAATGAGCAGTTCTTC; len: 14; v_gene: TRBV20-1; j_gene: TRBJ2-1; d_gene: -; abundance: -
CDR3aa: CASSLAGRDGKTQYF; CDR3nt: TGCGCCAGCAGCTTGGCAGGCAGAGACGGGAAGACCCAGTACTTC; len: 15; v_gene: TRBV5-1; j_gene: TRBJ2-5; d_gene: -; abundance: -
CDR3aa: CSVTTGEAFF; CDR3nt: TGCAGCGTTACTACAGGTGAAGCTTTCTTT; len: 10; v_gene: TRBV29-1; j_gene: TRBJ1-1; d_gene: -; abundance: -
CDR3aa: CASSQDRGRSTGELFF; CDR3nt: TGCGCCAGCAGCCAAGATCGAGGCAGGTCGACCGGGGAGCTGTTTTTT; len: 16; v_gene: TRBV4-3; j_gene: TRBJ2-2; d_gene: -; abundance: -
CDR3aa: CSASWKGLAGDTQYF; CDR3nt: TGCAGTGCTAGTTGGAAGGGACTAGCGGGAGATACGCAGTATTTT; len: 15; v_gene: TRBV20-1; j_gene: TRBJ2-3; d_gene: TRBD2; abundance: -
CDR3aa: CATSEQPNYGYTF; CDR3nt: TGTGCCACCAGTGAACAGCCTAACTATGGCTACACCTTC; len: 13; v_gene: TRBV24-1; j_gene: TRBJ1-2; d_gene: -; abundance: -
CDR3aa: CASSDGLAGNEQYF; CDR3nt: TGCGCCAGCAGTGATGGACTAGCGGGGAACGAGCAGTACTTC; len: 14; v_gene: TRBV10-1; j_gene: TRBJ2-7; d_gene: TRBD2; abundance: -
CDR3aa: CASKDYLNTGELFF; CDR3nt: TGTGCCAGCAAGGACTACCTGAACACCGGGGAGCTGTTTTTT; len: 14; v_gene: TRBV12-3/TRBV12-4; j_gene: TRBJ2-2; d_gene: -; abundance: medium-sized
CDR3aa: CASSPASGTNYEQYF; CDR3nt: TGCGCCAGCAGCCCCGCATCCGGGACCAACTACGAGCAGTACTTC; len: 15; v_gene: TRBV5-1; j_gene: TRBJ2-7; d_gene: -; abundance: -
CDR3aa: CSAGPGTGGRETQYF; CDR3nt: TGCAGTGCTGGCCCCGGGACAGGGGGCCGAGAGACCCAGTACTTC; len: 15; v_gene: TRBV20-1; j_gene: TRBJ2-5; d_gene: TRBD1; abundance: -
CDR3aa: CASRGVEASGGELFF; CDR3nt: TGCGCCAGCAGAGGGGTGGAAGCCAGCGGCGGGGAGCTGTTTTTT; len: 15; v_gene: TRBV5-1; j_gene: TRBJ2-2; d_gene: -; abundance: -
CDR3aa: CSARPPNGLAGIQETQYF; CDR3nt: TGCAGTGCTCGACCACCAAACGGACTAGCGGGGATCCAAGAGACCCAGTACTTC; len: 18; v_gene: TRBV20-1; j_gene: TRBJ2-5; d_gene: TRBD2; abundance: -
CDR3aa: CASSYSDRAGGYTF; CDR3nt: TGTGCCAGCAGTTACAGCGACCGGGCGGGAGGCTACACCTTC; len: 14; v_gene: TRBV6-2/TRBV6-3; j_gene: TRBJ1-2; d_gene: -; abundance: -
CDR3aa: CASSQGSGPSSYEQYF; CDR3nt: TGTGCCAGCAGCCAAGGAAGCGGGCCGAGCTCCTACGAGCAGTACTTC; len: 16; v_gene: TRBV3-1; j_gene: TRBJ2-7; d_gene: -; abundance: -